The following is a TCR beta chain sequence with its context. The antigen remains undetermined. The CDR3 contains 16 residues. Random hexamers were used to reverse transcribe about 0.5 to 1 ug of RNA. The method of amplification for TCR beta CDR3 was immunoSEQ multiplex PCR, covering 54 Vbeta and 13 Jbeta. TCRdb re-called the immunoSEQ multiplex PCR reads through MiXCR, storing one row per CDR3 protein. The sample lists approximately 100,000 distinct CDR3 sequences; around 90% were seen once. The data were obtained in a study of CD8 T cells in Susac syndrome. The study's findings and limits: It was acknowledged in the study that the number of individuals who were included in its TCR sequencing and HLA analysis was relatively small.

The healthy controls were matched to patients by age and sex. The authors negatively isolated CD8+ and CD4+ T cells and FACS-enriched TEMRA cells. The sequenced sample consisted of CD4+ T cells from PBMCs. This rearrangement joins TRBV21-1 to TRBJ1-5; the table names TRBD1, a call not compared with the DNA. TRBV21-1 is a documented pseudogene. The TCR was taken from a human donor in good health. The DNA for the CDR3 is TGTGCCAGCAGACCCGGAAGGTTCAAGGTCTATGGGCCCCAGCATTTT. It specifies CASRPGRFKVYGPQHF.